The 11 T cell receptor beta chains below all came from one sample that was sequenced in a study of T cell responses to AZD1222 COVID-19 vaccine (dated by TCRdb to the early 2020s). Interpreted using the paper, the time point label stands for: baseline before first vaccination. The library was made by the immunoSEQ multiplex PCR assay. TCRdb retrieved this table from immuneACCESS and kept in-frame rearrangements only. Not all clones are present; in checked studies, unresolved V genes account for under half, and no reason is known for the remainder. The sample yields roughly 82,000 clones; 80% to 90% were counted once. About an eighth of the sample rests with the top ten. The sample was peripheral blood, taken on day 0 of AZD1222 vaccination. These receptors were taken from an adult in good health.

This chain connects TRBV12-3 or TRBV12-4 to TRBJ2-2, with D perhaps given as TRBD1 or TRBD2 (5 bases each). The ends were cut back, 7 bases at V and 9 bases at J, with 15 bases in the middle. The CDR3 has 13 amino acids. Written as DNA, the CDR3 is TGTGCCAGCATCCTCTCTGGGGGACGGGAGCTGTTTTTT. This gives the protein CASILSGGRELFF.

V is TRBV7-2 and J is TRBJ1-5; D might be TRBD1 (5 bases). The germline CDR1 and CDR2 sequences are SGHTA and FQGNSA. The length of the CDR3 is 16 residues. The V end lost 6 bases, the J end lost 0 bases, and 15 bases lay between the germline ends. The CDR3 here is CASSPQGAGSNQPQHF. Here the CDR3 DNA reads TGTGCCAGCAGTCCCCAGGGAGCAGGTAGCAATCAGCCCCAGCATTTT.

This chain links TRBV7-9 with TRBJ2-5; D is uncertain. The CDR3 is 15 amino acids. Germline CDR1 and CDR2: SEHNR and FQNEAQ (reference sequence). Trimming cost V 4 bases and J 0 bases, with 12 bases left between them. CDR3 nucleotide sequence: TGTGCCAGCAGCTCTCTGGGGTCAGACCAAGAGACCCAGTACTTC. Amino acids: CASSSLGSDQETQYF.

The chain has TRBV4-3 and TRBJ2-7; no clear D. Germline CDR1 reads LGHNA; CDR2 reads YSLEER. V lost 0 bases to trimming and J lost 2 bases, with 8 bases between them. CDR3 length equals 14 residues. CDR3 DNA sequence: TGCGCCAGCAGCCAAGATTCGCAGGCCTACGAGCAGTACTTC. Its protein product is CASSQDSQAYEQYF.

The chain carries TRBV21-1 and TRBJ2-7; the table's D call, TRBD2, was not checked against the DNA. TRBV21-1 is a documented pseudogene. The CDR3 spans 15 residues. This chain's CDR3 is CASSKGLSSSYEQYF. The CDR3 bases are TGTGCCAGCAGCAAAGGACTATCCAGCTCCTACGAGCAGTACTTC.

This clone was seen a handful of times. This chain joins TRBV9 and TRBJ1-3; D gene unclear. The germline CDR1 and CDR2 sequences are SGDLS and YYNGEE. V was cut by 0 bases and J by 4 bases, with 8 bases left in between. The CDR3 totals 14 residues. The CDR3 DNA reads as TGTGCCAGCAGCGTAGCAGGACCCGGAAACACCATATATTTT. Its protein product is CASSVAGPGNTIYF.

Ten or more counts support this clone. J is TRBJ1-5 and V is TRBV28, with TRBD1 as a possible D gene (6 bases). Deletions cut 5 bases from V and 7 bases from J, with 15 bases between. The CDR3 length is 14 residues. From germline, CDR1 is MDHEN and CDR2 SYDVKM. The CDR3 loop is CASSPTGMGQPQHF. For the CDR3, the DNA is TGTGCCAGCAGTCCAACAGGGATGGGCCAGCCCCAGCATTTT. Full variable domain (missing parts from reference TRBV28 and TRBJ1-5): DVKVTQSSRYLVKRTGEKVFLECVQDMDHENMFWYRQDPGLGLRLIYFSYDVKMKEKGDIPEGYSVSREKKERFSLILESASTNQTSMYLCASSPTGMGQPQHFGDGTRLSIL.

This chain uses TRBV5-5 with TRBJ1-2, with TRBD1 matching over 7 bases. V lost 4 bases, J lost 8 bases, and 8 bases stayed unmatched. The CDR3 runs 13 residues. Germline V CDR1 and CDR2: SGHKS, YYEKEE (reference sequence). The CDR3 region has the DNA TGTGCCAGCAGCGCAACAGGGGCGCCCGGCTACACCTTC. It yields the protein CASSATGAPGYTF.

As concerns this clone: At one end the junction does not follow the germline gene, possibly because of a read error. This chain uses TRBV11-3 with TRBJ2-3; 7 bases match TRBD1. The CDR3 contains 14 residues. The germline V gene has CDR1 SGHNT and CDR2 YENEEA. For the CDR3, the DNA is TGTGCCAGCAGTTCAGCGACAGGGAGTCCCCCGAGGGATTTT. It yields the protein CASSSATGSPPRDF.

The chain couples TRBV19 to TRBJ1-1; D ambiguous. Germline-derived CDR1 and CDR2 are LNHDA and SQIVND (reference sequence). This CDR3 is 15 amino acids long. Trimming removed 10 bases from V and 5 bases from J, with 23 bases in between. This CDR3 is CATTRVRTKDTEAFF. CDR3 nucleotides: TGTGCCACCACTAGGGTCCGAACTAAAGATACTGAAGCTTTCTTT. The variable domain in full, completed from reference TRBV19 and TRBJ1-1, reads DGGITQSPKYLFRKEGQNVTLSCEQNLNHDAMYWYRQDPGQGLRLIYYSQIVNDFQKGDIAEGYSVSREKKESFPLTVTSAQKNPTAFYLCATTRVRTKDTEAFFGQGTRLTVV.

The chain couples TRBV7-3 to TRBJ1-2, with 7 nucleotides matching TRBD1. Germline values: CDR1 SGHTA, CDR2 FQGTGA. Unmatched junction bases numbered 16, after V lost 5 bases and J lost 13 bases. The CDR3 is 14 residues long. For the CDR3, the DNA is TGTGCCAGCAGCCCAGGGGGGCACCCCTTTGGTGGCACCTTC. It yields the protein CASSPGGHPFGGTF.